This T cell receptor (beta chain) originates from a study of cytomegalovirus exposure and HLA in healthy donors. As concerns this clone: Its antigen is currently unknown.

60 Vbeta and 13 Jbeta primers were used in PCR. Repertoires were generated with immunoSEQ multiplex PCR, while TCRdb's copy carries only in-frame clones and drops some. The table lists fewer than 150,000 clones, roughly 78% of them singletons. Study-wide results and limits: Some highly shared sequence variants likely arose as a pipeline artifact. Using a false discovery rate of 0.05, a later analysis showed that 16,951 TCR beta sequences were associated with HLA alleles. Earlier analysis yielded a pattern in which most TCR beta V segments were productive about 90% or about 30% of the time.

Germline V gene lookup returns CDR1 SGHVS and CDR2 FNYEAQ. This CDR3 spans 13 amino acids. Trimming took 5 bases from V and 6 from J; bases not matched to a gene: 5. The sequencing input was PBMCs. The origin of this receptor is a middle-aged man in good health and CMV-seropositive. V and J are TRBV7-6 and TRBJ1-2, with TRBD1 identical over 8 bases. The CDR3 here is CASSQGAGDGYTF. The DNA for the CDR3 is TGTGCCAGCAGCCAGGGGGCAGGGGATGGCTACACCTTC.